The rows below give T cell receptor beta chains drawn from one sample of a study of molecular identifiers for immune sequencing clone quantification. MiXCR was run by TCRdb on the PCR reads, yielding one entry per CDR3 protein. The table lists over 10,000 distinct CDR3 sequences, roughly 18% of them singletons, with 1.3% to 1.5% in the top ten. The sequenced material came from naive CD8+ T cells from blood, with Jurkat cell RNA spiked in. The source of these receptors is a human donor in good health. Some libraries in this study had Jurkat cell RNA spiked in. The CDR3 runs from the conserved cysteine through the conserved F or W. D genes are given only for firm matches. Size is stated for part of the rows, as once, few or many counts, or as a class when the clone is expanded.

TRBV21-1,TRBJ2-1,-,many,CASSKVMEVMGAPEQFF,TGTGCCAGCAGCAAAGTGATGGAGGTGATGGGGGCCCCGGAGCAGTTCTTC
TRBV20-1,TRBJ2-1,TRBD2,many,CSARAILAELNNEQFF,TGCAGTGCTAGGGCTATACTAGCGGAGTTGAATAATGAGCAGTTCTTC
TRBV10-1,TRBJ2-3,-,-,CASSEDKTIFDTQYF,TGCGCCAGCAGTGAGGACAAGACCATTTTCGATACGCAGTATTTT
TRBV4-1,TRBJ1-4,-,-,CASSLRKGATNEKLFF,TGCGCCAGCAGCCTTCGAAAGGGGGCAACTAATGAAAAACTGTTTTTT
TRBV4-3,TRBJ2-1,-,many,CASSQDFTVDEQFF,TGCGCCAGCAGCCAAGATTTCACAGTGGATGAGCAGTTCTTC
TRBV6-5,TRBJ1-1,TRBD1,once,CASSVGTGHTEAFF,TGTGCCAGCAGTGTGGGGACAGGGCACACTGAAGCTTTCTTT
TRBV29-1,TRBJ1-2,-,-,CSVVSWDYYGYTF,TGCAGCGTTGTATCCTGGGACTACTATGGCTACACCTTC
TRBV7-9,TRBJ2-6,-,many,CASSSPPVEFSGANVLTF,TGTGCCAGCAGCTCCCCCCCCGTTGAATTCTCTGGGGCCAACGTCCTGACTTTC
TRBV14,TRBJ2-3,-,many,CASSHGDVGTDTQYF,TGTGCCAGCAGCCACGGGGACGTGGGCACAGATACGCAGTATTTT
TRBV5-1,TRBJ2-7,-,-,CASSLLYTGSYEQYF,TGCGCCAGCAGCTTATTGTACACGGGGTCCTACGAGCAGTACTTC
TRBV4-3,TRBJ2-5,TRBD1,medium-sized,CASSRGTGGEETQYF,TGCGCCAGCAGCAGAGGGACAGGAGGTGAAGAGACCCAGTACTTC
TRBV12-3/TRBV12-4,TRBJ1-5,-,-,CASSLVWGSQNQPQHF,TGTGCCAGCAGTTTAGTCTGGGGCAGCCAAAATCAGCCCCAGCATTTT
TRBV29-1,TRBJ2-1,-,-,CNVETPGDPSSYNEQFF,TGCAACGTTGAAACCCCAGGGGACCCGAGCTCCTACAATGAGCAGTTCTTC
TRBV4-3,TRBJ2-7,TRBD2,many,CASSQDPAGGNEQYF,TGCGCCAGCAGCCAAGACCCAGCGGGAGGGAACGAGCAGTACTTC
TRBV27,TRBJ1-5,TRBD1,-,CASKTGTGHQPQHF,TGTGCCAGTAAAACCGGGACAGGGCATCAGCCCCAGCATTTT
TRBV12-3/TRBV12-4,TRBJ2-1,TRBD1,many,CASRPYGTGNYNEQFF,TGTGCCAGCAGGCCCTACGGGACAGGAAACTACAATGAGCAGTTCTTC
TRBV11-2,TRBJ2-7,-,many,CASSPGTTYEQYF,TGTGCCAGCAGCCCAGGGACCACTTACGAGCAGTACTTC
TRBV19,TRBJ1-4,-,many,CASRLTPEKLFF,TGTGCCAGTAGACTCACGCCGGAAAAACTGTTTTTT
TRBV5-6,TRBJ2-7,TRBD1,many,CASSLRDRVFEQYF,TGTGCCAGCAGCCTCCGGGACAGGGTTTTCGAGCAGTACTTC
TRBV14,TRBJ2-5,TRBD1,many,CASSSRGGQGWPQETQYF,TGTGCCAGCAGCTCAAGAGGGGGACAGGGCTGGCCTCAAGAGACCCAGTACTTC
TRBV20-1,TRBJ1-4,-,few,CSARGYLQAFLSSTNERLFF,TGCAGTGCTAGAGGCTACCTACAGGCGTTCTTGTCTTCAACTAATGAAAGACTGTTTTTT
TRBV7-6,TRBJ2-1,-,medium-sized,CASSLWGLPTYNEQFF,TGTGCCAGCAGCTTATGGGGCCTGCCCACCTACAATGAGCAGTTCTTC
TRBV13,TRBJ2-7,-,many,CASSQAPPHYEQYF,TGTGCCAGCAGCCAGGCCCCCCCCCACTACGAGCAGTACTTC
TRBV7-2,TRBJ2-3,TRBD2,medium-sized,CASSLAPSGSWIDTQYF,TGTGCCAGCAGCTTAGCGCCTAGCGGGAGTTGGATAGATACGCAGTATTTT
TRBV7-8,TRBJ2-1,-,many,CASSLEDPLVEQFF,TGTGCCAGCAGCTTAGAAGACCCCCTAGTTGAGCAGTTCTTC
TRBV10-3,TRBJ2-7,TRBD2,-,CAICILAEGREQYF,TGTGCCATCTGTATACTAGCGGAGGGTCGGGAGCAGTACTTC
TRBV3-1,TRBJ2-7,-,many,CASSQGGGAYEQYF,TGTGCCAGCAGCCAAGGGGGCGGCGCCTACGAGCAGTACTTC
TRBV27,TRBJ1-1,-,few,CASSLGKYSSLNTEAFF,TGTGCCAGCAGTTTGGGAAAGTATTCGTCTTTGAACACTGAAGCTTTCTTT
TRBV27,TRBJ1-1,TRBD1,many,CASSLSGGANTEAFF,TGTGCCAGCAGTTTGTCAGGGGGCGCCAACACTGAAGCTTTCTTT
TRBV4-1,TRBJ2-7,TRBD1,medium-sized,CASSREQGDSLEQYF,TGCGCCAGCAGCCGAGAACAGGGGGACTCTCTCGAGCAGTACTTC
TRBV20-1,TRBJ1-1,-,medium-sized,CSARRPNTEAFF,TGCAGTGCTAGGCGGCCCAACACTGAAGCTTTCTTT
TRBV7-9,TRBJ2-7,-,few,CASSPTTGRGYYEQYF,TGTGCCAGCAGCCCGACCACGGGACGGGGATACTACGAGCAGTACTTC
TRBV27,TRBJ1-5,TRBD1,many,CASSLSGRGTQPQHF,TGTGCCAGCAGTTTATCAGGCAGGGGGACTCAGCCCCAGCATTTT
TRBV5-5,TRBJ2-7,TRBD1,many,CASSFGTGGDEQYF,TGTGCCAGCAGCTTTGGGACAGGGGGCGACGAGCAGTACTTC
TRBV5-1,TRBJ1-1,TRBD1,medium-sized,CASSGRQGVGTEAFF,TGCGCCAGCAGCGGTCGACAGGGGGTCGGCACTGAAGCTTTCTTT
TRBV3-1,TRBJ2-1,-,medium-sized,CASSLNYNEQFF,TGTGCCAGCAGCCTGAACTACAATGAGCAGTTCTTC
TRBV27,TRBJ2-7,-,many,CASSLTVPTSYEQYF,TGTGCCAGCAGTTTGACAGTACCAACCTCCTACGAGCAGTACTTC
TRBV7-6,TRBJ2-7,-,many,CASSLEGGLSYEQYF,TGTGCCAGCAGCTTAGAGGGGGGACTGTCCTACGAGCAGTACTTC
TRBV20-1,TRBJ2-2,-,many,CSARRTQASPETGELFF,TGCAGTGCTAGACGCACACAGGCCTCCCCCGAGACTGGGGAGCTGTTTTTT
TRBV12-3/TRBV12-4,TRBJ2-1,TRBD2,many,CASSLAGGRASDEQFF,TGTGCCAGCAGTTTAGCGGGTGGGAGGGCCTCGGATGAGCAGTTCTTC
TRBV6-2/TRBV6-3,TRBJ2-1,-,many,CASSYSFMGNEQFF,TGTGCCAGCAGTTACTCTTTCATGGGCAATGAGCAGTTCTTC
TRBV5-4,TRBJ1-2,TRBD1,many,CASSMGQGSYGYTF,TGTGCCAGCAGCATGGGACAGGGAAGCTATGGCTACACCTTC
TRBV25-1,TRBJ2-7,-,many,CATRPRGISEQYF,TGTGCCACCCGGCCCCGGGGGATAAGCGAGCAGTACTTC
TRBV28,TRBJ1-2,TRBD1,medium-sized,CASSLPTGTVLFYGYTF,TGTGCCAGCAGTTTACCCACCGGGACAGTACTTTTCTATGGCTACACCTTC
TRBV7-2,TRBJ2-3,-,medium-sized,CASSRISGTTDTQYF,TGTGCCAGCAGCCGGATTAGCGGTACGACAGATACGCAGTATTTT
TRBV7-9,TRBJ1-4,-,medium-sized,CASSPLTASNEKLFF,TGTGCCAGCAGCCCCTTGACAGCCTCAAATGAAAAACTGTTTTTT
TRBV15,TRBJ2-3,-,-,CATSRDKQGTSDTQYF,TGTGCCACCAGCAGAGATAAGCAGGGAACGTCAGATACGCAGTATTTT
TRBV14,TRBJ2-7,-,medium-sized,CASSQAGRYEQYF,TGTGCCAGCAGCCAAGCCGGGCGGTACGAGCAGTACTTC
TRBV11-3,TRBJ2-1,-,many,CASSLGNEQFF,TGTGCCAGCAGCCTTGGCAATGAGCAGTTCTTC
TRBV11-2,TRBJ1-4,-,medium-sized,CASRRMGTTNEKLFF,TGTGCCAGCAGACGAATGGGTACAACTAATGAAAAACTGTTTTTT
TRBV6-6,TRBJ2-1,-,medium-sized,CASSYSYGSSYNEQFF,TGTGCCAGCAGTTACTCGTACGGGAGCTCCTACAATGAGCAGTTCTTC
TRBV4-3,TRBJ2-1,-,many,CASSLMSGNEQFF,TGCGCCAGCAGCCTGATGTCAGGCAATGAGCAGTTCTTC
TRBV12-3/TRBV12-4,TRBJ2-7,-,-,CASSPDRSPYGQYF,TGTGCCAGCAGCCCGGACAGAAGTCCCTACGGGCAGTACTTC
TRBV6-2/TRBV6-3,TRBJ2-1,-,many,CASSYPTEEFF,TGTGCCAGCAGTTACCCGACAGAGGAGTTCTTC
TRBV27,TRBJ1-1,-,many,CASSPRHTPEAFF,TGTGCCAGCAGTCCCAGACATACCCCTGAAGCTTTCTTT
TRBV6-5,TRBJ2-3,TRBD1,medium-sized,CASSLQGASDTQYF,TGTGCCAGCAGTTTACAGGGGGCGTCAGATACGCAGTATTTT
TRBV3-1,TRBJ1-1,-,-,CTSSLVHDTEAFF,TGTACCAGCAGCCTGGTTCACGACACTGAAGCTTTCTTT